The rows below give T cell receptor beta chains drawn from one sample of a study of shared clonotypes between healthy human individuals. TCRdb keeps only in-frame clones here, not all; method: immunoSEQ multiplex PCR. The data show roughly 2 million clones, approximately 95% seen once. Sequencing was performed on naive CD4+ T cells sorted from blood. These receptors all stem from a man aged 18 to 35 in good health. The CDR3 runs from the conserved cysteine through the conserved F or W. A D gene is named only where the DNA matches it firmly. Clone size is given for some rows only: seen once, a few or many times, or a class if the clone is expanded.

TRBV11-2,TRBJ2-7,-,-,TGTGCCAGCAGCTTACTTCCAGCGGGTCTCTCCTACGAGCAGTACTTC,CASSLLPAGLSYEQYF
TRBV6-5,TRBJ2-7,once,-,TGTGCCAGCAGTTACTCGACCGCCGGGGGTTACGAGCAGTACTTC,CASSYSTAGGYEQYF
TRBV6-1,TRBJ2-5,-,TRBD2,TGTGCCAGCGCAGCACCCCTAGCGGGGGTAGAGACCCAGTACTTC,CASAAPLAGVETQYF
TRBV11-2,TRBJ1-6,-,TRBD1,TGTGCCAGCAGCTTGGCCGGGACAGGGCCTTCACCCCTCCACTTT,CASSLAGTGPSPLHF
TRBV28,TRBJ1-2,-,TRBD1,TGTGCCAGCAGTTACCAGGACAGGGTGTTTGGCTACACCTTC,CASSYQDRVFGYTF
TRBV6-4,TRBJ1-2,-,TRBD1,TGTGCCAGCAGTGCCGCAGGGGGGTATGGCTACACCTTC,CASSAAGGYGYTF
TRBV18,TRBJ2-6,-,-,TGTGCCAGCTCACCGGCTATGGCGGATACTGGGGCCAACGTCCTGACTTTC,CASSPAMADTGANVLTF
TRBV6-5,TRBJ2-3,-,TRBD2,TGTGCCAGCAGTTCACTAGCGGGGACAGATACGCAGTATTTT,CASSSLAGTDTQYF
TRBV5-1,TRBJ2-3,once,TRBD1,TGCGCCAGCAGCTTGGAGGGGGCGGCTTATACGCAGTATTTT,CASSLEGAAYTQYF
TRBV10-3,TRBJ2-7,-,-,TGTGCCATCAGTGAGTCGAGGGGGGGCTACGAGCAGTACTTC,CAISESRGGYEQYF
TRBV2,TRBJ2-7,once,-,TGTGCCAGCAGTGAGGAGACAGTAGCCTACGAGCAGTACTTC,CASSEETVAYEQYF
TRBV29-1,TRBJ2-7,-,TRBD2,TGCAGCATTATACTAGCGGGGTACTACGAGCAGTACTTC,CSIILAGYYEQYF
TRBV18,TRBJ2-7,-,-,TGTGCCAGCTCACCAAACAGGGAGGCCTCCTACGAGCAGTACTTC,CASSPNREASYEQYF
TRBV28,TRBJ2-5,-,-,TGTGCCAGCAGAACCGGGGGTGTAAAGACCCAGTACTTC,CASRTGGVKTQYF
TRBV6-5,TRBJ1-6,-,-,TGTGCCAGCAGGAGGGATCGGGGGAAGAATTCACCCCTCCACTTT,CASRRDRGKNSPLHF
TRBV18,TRBJ2-5,-,TRBD2,TGTGCCAGCTCACCATCTAGCGGGAGGCAGGAGACCCAGTACTTC,CASSPSSGRQETQYF
TRBV5-1,TRBJ2-5,-,-,TGCGCCAGCAGGACAGGTACCCAAGAGACCCAGTACTTC,CASRTGTQETQYF
TRBV2,TRBJ2-1,-,TRBD2,TGTGCCAGCAGGAGGGGAGGGTTTGGGAATGAGCAGTTCTTC,CASRRGGFGNEQFF
TRBV16,TRBJ2-5,-,TRBD2,TGTGCCAGCAGCCAATCGTGGCTAGCGGGGGCCCCAGACCAAGAGACCCAGTACTTC,CASSQSWLAGAPDQETQYF